Shown below are 27 T cell receptor beta chains from a single sample sequenced in a study of post-analysis software for immune sequencing data (dated by TCRdb to the mid-2010s). Their recognized antigens are unknown. The paper as a whole reports these results and caveats: Significantly higher frequencies in patients than in controls were found for roughly five TRBV segments, including TRBV5-6, TRBV5-1 and TRBV20-1.

The library was prepared using PCR. Instrument used: Illumina HiSeq 2500. To reduce PCR and sequencing biases, unique molecular identifiers were incorporated into the TCR beta cDNA libraries. TCRdb passed the public sequencing reads through fastp at Q25 and MiXCR, retaining productive beta sequences. Merged by CDR3 protein, the rows form single entries marked with the most common genes and DNA. Counted in this sample were roughly 540,000 distinct CDR3 sequences; around 36% of them appeared once. The ten biggest clones cover under 7% of the sample. Sequenced material: blood. Every receptor here comes from a girl aged 2-17 years with multiple sclerosis.

V gene TRBV11-2 combines with J gene TRBJ2-2; D may be TRBD2 (5 bases). Germline CDR1 SGHAT, CDR2 FQNNGV. The V end was cut by 4 bases, the J end by 5 bases, with 11 bases between. The CDR3 extends over 14 amino acids. CDR3 DNA: TGTGCCAGCAGCTCCATTCCGGGGACCGGGGAGCTGTTTTTT. It encodes CASSSIPGTGELFF.

This clonotype has just a few counts. The junction and the germline gene differ at one end; a read error may be behind it. This chain joins TRBV2 and TRBJ2-3; D might be TRBD2 (6 bases). Germline V gene lookup returns CDR1 SNHLY and CDR2 FYNNEI. The CDR3 contains 16 residues. The CDR3 DNA follows: TGTGCCAGCAGTGGTACTAGCATTTACCCAACAGATATGCAGTATTTT. Protein: CASSGTSIYPTDMQYF.

This clonotype appeared a single time. The chain links TRBV20-1 to TRBJ2-7; D could derive from TRBD1 or TRBD2 (5 bases each). The germline gives CDR1 DFQATT, CDR2 SNEGSKA (reference sequence). The CDR3 extends over 14 amino acids. V shed 0 bases and J shed 0 bases, with 9 bases lying between them. The CDR3, as DNA: TGCAGTGCTAGAGATTGGGGGAGCTCCTACGAGCAGTACTTC. Its translation is CSARDWGSSYEQYF.

The rearrangement uses TRBV11-1 and TRBJ1-6; the D is unclear. CDR3 length: 15 residues. Trimming removed 0 bases at V and 5 bases at J, with 8 bases between. The germline V gene has CDR1 SGHAT and CDR2 FQDESV (reference sequence). The CDR3 here is CASSLARADNSPLHF. The DNA of the CDR3 is TGTGCCAGCAGCTTAGCGCGGGCGGATAATTCACCCCTCCACTTT.

V usage is TRBV20-1 and J usage is TRBJ2-7, with TRBD1 identical over 9 bases. The junction had 13 bases not matched to a gene; V was cut back by 6 bases and J by 7 bases. Looked up from germline, CDR1 is DFQATT and CDR2 is SNEGSKA (reference sequence). The CDR3 totals 14 residues. CDR3 sequence reads: CSAEGDRAGGEQYF. CDR3 DNA sequence: TGCAGTGCGGAAGGGGACAGGGCAGGAGGGGAGCAGTACTTC.

A few counts support this clonotype. This chain connects TRBV5-1 to TRBJ1-2; D is undetermined. CDR3 length equals 13 residues. Trimming took 0 bases from V and 5 from J, leaving 8 bases between them. CDR1 and CDR2 (germline): SGHRS, YFSETQ. CDR3 in DNA: TGCGCCAGCAGCTTGGGATCGGAATATGGCTACACCTTC. Translation: CASSLGSEYGYTF.

This chain uses TRBV19 with TRBJ1-1; 7 nucleotides agree with TRBD1. Germline V gene sequence: CDR1 LNHDA, CDR2 SQIVND (reference sequence). The CDR3 extends over 14 amino acids. The ends lost 3 bases at V and 7 bases at J; junction bases unmatched: 8. The CDR3 region is CASSMGRDSLEAFF. CDR3 DNA sequence: TGTGCCAGTAGTATGGGGCGGGACAGCCTTGAAGCTTTCTTT.

The chain recombines TRBV9 with TRBJ2-7; 7 nucleotides match TRBD1. The CDR3 has 15 residues. V shed 5 bases, J shed 2 bases, and the junction held 10 bases outside the gene matches. Germline V gene lookup returns CDR1 SGDLS and CDR2 YYNGEE. Written as DNA, the CDR3 is TGTGCCAGCAGTGAGGCCGGGACAGTAACCTACGAGCAGTACTTC. Translating it yields CASSEAGTVTYEQYF.

This clonotype appeared a few times. V usage is TRBV7-6 and J usage is TRBJ2-5, with 8 positions matching TRBD2. With 6 bases clipped from V and 4 bases from J, the junction kept 10 bases outside the gene matches. The CDR3 loop spans 15 amino acids. Germline loops: CDR1 SGHVS, CDR2 FNYEAQ. CDR3 sequence: CASSHSGEVGETQYF. Written as DNA, the CDR3 is TGTGCCAGCAGTCATAGCGGGGAGGTTGGAGAGACCCAGTACTTC.

The rearrangement joins TRBV5-5 to TRBJ1-5; TRBD1 might be the D (5 bases). V shed 4 bases and J shed 3 bases, with 8 bases lying between them. Germline lookup yields CDR1 SGHKS and CDR2 YYEKEE (reference sequence). The CDR3 is 13 amino acids. The CDR3 DNA sequence: TGTGCCAGCAGCCGGGGGAACAATCAGCCCCAGCATTTT. This codes for CASSRGNNQPQHF. Using reference TRBV5-5 and TRBJ1-5 for the parts outside the CDR3, the full variable domain is DAGVTQSPTHLIKTRGQQVTLRCSPISGHKSVSWYQQVLGQGPQFIFQYYEKEERGRGNFPDRFSARQFPNYSSELNVNALLLGDSALYLCASSRGNNQPQHFGDGTRLSIL.

The J gene is TRBJ2-3, the V gene TRBV27; no definite D call. The CDR3 has 14 amino acids. Trimming stripped 1 base from V and 6 bases from J, with 11 bases between. Looked up from germline, CDR1 is MNHEY and CDR2 is SMNVEV (reference sequence). CDR3 nucleotide sequence: TGTGCCAGCAGTTTATGGCCAAGATCGGATACGCAGTATTTT. Translation gives CASSLWPRSDTQYF.

Details on this clonotype: This clone may be a read error of a much larger clone one base away. This chain uses TRBV6-5 with TRBJ2-5; maybe TRBD1 (5 bases). CDR1 is MNHEY and CDR2 is SVGAGI in the germline V gene. The CDR3 runs 12 residues. Trimming took 1 base from V and 11 from J, leaving 11 bases between them. CDR3: CASSYWGGEQYF. The CDR3 region has the DNA TGTGCCAGCAGTTACTGGGGCGGTGAGCAGTACTTC.

Only a few counts were recorded for this clonotype. This sequence joins TRBV5-1 and TRBJ1-2, with D tentatively TRBD1 (5 bases). The CDR3 spans 14 residues. The ends were cut back, 2 bases at V and 6 bases at J, with 14 bases in the middle. The germline V gene has CDR1 SGHRS and CDR2 YFSETQ. CDR3 coding DNA: TGCGCCAGCAGCTTTGTTTCACTGGGGGATGGCTACACCTTC. It translates to CASSFVSLGDGYTF.

The rearrangement links TRBV7-7 to TRBJ2-1; 11 nucleotides line up with TRBD2. Germline lookup yields CDR1 SSHAT and CDR2 FNYEAQ (reference sequence). CDR3 length equals 17 residues. V dropped 5 bases and J dropped 0; count of bases not matched to a gene: 6. The CDR3 region has the DNA TGTGCCAGCAGCGCTATCCTAGCGGGGGGCTCCTACAATGAGCAGTTCTTC. Its protein is CASSAILAGGSYNEQFF.

The V and J genes are TRBV21-1 and TRBJ1-4; whether TRBD1, the table's D call, matches the DNA was not checked. TRBV21-1 is marked as a pseudogene. The CDR3 has 17 amino acids. The CDR3 bases are TGTGCCAGCAGCAGGACGGGACAAGCTGCAACTAATGAAAAACTGTTTTTT. Encoded protein: CASSRTGQAATNEKLFF.

The chain uses TRBV5-1 and TRBJ2-3; D is uncertain. Trimming stripped 5 bases from V and 4 bases from J, with 8 bases between. CDR1 is SGHRS, CDR2 YFSETQ, per germline. CDR3 length: 12 amino acids. CDR3 protein: CASRGPSDTQYF. The CDR3 DNA sequence: TGCGCCAGCAGGGGTCCCTCAGATACGCAGTATTTT. The full variable domain, in which reference TRBV5-1 and TRBJ2-3 provide the parts outside the CDR3, is KAGVTQTPRYLIKTRGQQVTLSCSPISGHRSVSWYQQTPGQGLQFLFEYFSETQRNKGNFPGRFSGRQFSNSRSEMNVSTLELGDSALYLCASRGPSDTQYFGPGTRLTVL.

The V and J genes are TRBV4-1 and TRBJ2-1; 10 bases are shared with TRBD2. Germline V CDR1 and CDR2: MGHRA, YSYEKL. V gave up 1 base and J gave up 0 bases; unmatched junction bases: 12. This CDR3 is built from 20 residues. The CDR3 coding sequence is TGCGCCAGCAGCCAAGTAGCTGTAGCGGGGGGCTTAAGCTCCTACAATGAGCAGTTCTTC. It is translated as CASSQVAVAGGLSSYNEQFF.

This clonotype occurred a few times. CDR3 loop: CASSPNPNNSPLHF. The CDR3, as DNA: TGTGCCAGCAGCCCAAACCCAAATAATTCACCCCTCCACTTT. The genes are TRBV7-9 and TRBJ1-6; D is ambiguous. This CDR3 contains 14 residues. Germline values: CDR1 SEHNR, CDR2 FQNEAQ (reference sequence). Trimming cost V 5 bases and J 5 bases, with 10 bases left between them.

This clonotype was seen only a few times. The chain carries TRBV11-2 and TRBJ2-3; D remains unclear. The CDR3 extends over 13 amino acids. Trimming shortened V by 1 base and J by 2 bases, and 4 bases separated the two germline ends. Looked up from germline, CDR1 is SGHAT and CDR2 is FQNNGV. The chain's CDR3 is CASSLGTTDTQYF. The CDR3 DNA follows: TGTGCCAGCAGCTTAGGCACCACAGATACGCAGTATTTT.

This chain uses TRBV5-8 with TRBJ2-7; TRBD2 agrees at 9 bases. TRBJ2-5 matches the DNA end more closely, so the J call is doubtful. In germline, CDR1 is SGHTS, CDR2 YDEGEE. This CDR3 has 15 residues. The CDR3 DNA is TGTGCCAGCAGCTTGGAGACTAGCGGCCGACGGACCCAGTACTTC. This translates into CASSLETSGRRTQYF.

The chain combines TRBV25-1 with TRBJ2-5, with D possibly TRBD1 on 6 matching bases. The end of the DNA is better explained by TRBJ2-7, so the J call may be wrong. The CDR3 consists of 13 residues. In germline, CDR1 is MGHDK, CDR2 SYGVNS. The CDR3 region has the DNA TGTGCCAGCAGTGCTCCAGGGGCGCCCGAGCAGTACTTC. Amino acids: CASSAPGAPEQYF.

Worth noting for this clonotype: This may come from a read error, since a much larger clone is one base off. V gene TRBV7-2 combines with J gene TRBJ2-1; a weak D match, TRBD1 (5 bases). Germline lookup yields CDR1 SGHTA and CDR2 FQGNSA. Trimming left V 0 bases short and J 8 bases short, with 14 bases between. The CDR3 totals 15 residues. CDR3 sequence (DNA): TGTGCCAGCAGCTTAGCCCGGCCAGGGTACGATGAGCAGTTCTTC. It encodes CASSLARPGYDEQFF.

The chain uses TRBV6-5 and TRBJ1-2; tentatively, D is TRBD1 (6 bases). Germline loops: CDR1 MNHEY, CDR2 SVGAGI. The CDR3 runs to 15 residues. With 3 bases removed from V and 4 bases from J, the gap between germline ends came to 15 bases. CDR3 DNA sequence: TGTGCCAGCAGTTATCTGGGGGGCGCAGGCTATGGCTACACCTTC. Protein product: CASSYLGGAGYGYTF.

A word on this clonotype: An end of the junction differs from the germline gene, which may be a read error. V gene TRBV6-1 combines with J gene TRBJ2-3, with D possibly being TRBD1 (6 bases). The germline CDR1 and CDR2 sequences are MNHNS and SASEGT. The CDR3 is made up of 18 amino acids. CDR3: CASRTPGDPRGSTDTEYF. CDR3 DNA: TGTGCCAGCAGGACCCCAGGGGATCCCCGAGGAAGCACAGATACGGAGTATTTT.

The V and J genes are TRBV7-8 and TRBJ2-1, with 7 bases aligning to TRBD2. CDR3 size: 16 residues. Germline V CDR1 and CDR2: SGHVS, FQNEAQ. V shed 5 bases, J shed 0 bases, and the junction held 7 bases outside the gene matches. The CDR3 reads CASSHLGTTSYNEQFF. The CDR3 bases are TGTGCCAGCAGCCATTTGGGGACTACCTCCTACAATGAGCAGTTCTTC.

The chain uses TRBV5-4 and TRBJ2-7; 8 bases align to TRBD1. The DNA end favors TRBJ2-5, so the J call may be wrong. The CDR3 loop spans 15 amino acids. Germline CDR1 and CDR2: SGHNT and YYREEE (reference sequence). CDR3 protein: CASSLGQGRLGTQYF. The CDR3 DNA follows: TGTGCCAGCAGTCTCGGACAGGGTCGTTTAGGGACCCAGTACTTC.

This chain joins TRBV20-1 and TRBJ2-1, with D maybe TRBD2 (5 bases). With the DNA end fitting TRBJ2-7 better, the J assignment may be wrong. Germline V gene lookup returns CDR1 DFQATT and CDR2 SNEGSKA (reference sequence). This CDR3 comprises 15 residues. Here the CDR3 reads CSAYLGVSSYNEQYF. Written as DNA, the CDR3 is TGCAGTGCTTACCTCGGGGTTAGCTCCTACAATGAGCAGTACTTC.